This T cell receptor (beta chain) is drawn from a study of blood T cell repertoires in COVID-19. From germline, CDR1 is LNHDA and CDR2 SQIVND (reference sequence). The ends were cut back, 3 bases at V and 1 base at J, with 10 bases in the middle. CDR3 length: 15 amino acids. TCRdb's table, derived via immunoSEQ multiplex PCR, lists solely in-frame clones and lacks some. The sample yields a few hundred thousand clones, roughly 80% seen once. The source is a young woman with acute or convalescent COVID-19. The chain carries TRBV19 and TRBJ1-5; maybe TRBD1 (5 bases). Sequences were obtained from peripheral blood. The CDR3 DNA sequence: TGTGCCAGTAGTATGGAGGGGAAAAGCAATCAGCCCCAGCATTTT. Its protein is CASSMEGKSNQPQHF.